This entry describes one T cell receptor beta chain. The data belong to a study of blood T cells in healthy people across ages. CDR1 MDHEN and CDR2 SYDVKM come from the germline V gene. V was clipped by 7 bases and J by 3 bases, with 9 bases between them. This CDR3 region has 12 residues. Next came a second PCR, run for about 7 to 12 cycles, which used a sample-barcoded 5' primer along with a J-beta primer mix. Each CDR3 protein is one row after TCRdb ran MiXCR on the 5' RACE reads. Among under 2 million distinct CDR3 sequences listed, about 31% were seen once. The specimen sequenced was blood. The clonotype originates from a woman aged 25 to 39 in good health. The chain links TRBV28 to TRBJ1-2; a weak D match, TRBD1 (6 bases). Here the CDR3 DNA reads TGTGCCAGCACCGGGGGCTACTATGGCTACACCTTC. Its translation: CASTGGYYGYTF.